This record covers a single T cell receptor beta chain. It has no known antigen specificity. Base qualities are not recorded, but no much larger clone differs from it by a single base. One collaborating source in Seattle enrolled patients during active infection and followed them longitudinally through the course of disease. The collaborating institutions used their own protocols to collect whole blood in K2EDTA tubes. Collaborator samples were shipped for TCRbeta analysis as frozen whole blood, isolated PBMCs, or DNA extracted from either sample type. The sample belongs to a study of blood T cell repertoires in COVID-19 (dated by TCRdb to 2019 to 2021). Regarding the complete study: The collaborator samples originated in the United States, Italy and Spain and spanned the acute and convalescent phases of COVID-19. The prospective study material was composed of cDNA or gDNA derived from T cells, B-cell-depleted T cells, or PBMCs. Deeply sampled blood TCRbeta repertoires from subjects exposed to, actively infected with, or recovered from COVID-19 were included in the dataset. The repertoires were released in a freely available public database intended as a resource for research on the immune response to SARS-CoV-2. Samples came from the ongoing ImmuneRACE study (first 160 participants) plus 1,254 subjects from 6 global collaborators. A de-identified subject ID, COVID-19 status, age in years and sex were almost always included in the sample metadata. Where HLA class I and class II types were available, the types were taken from metadata supplied by the sample provider, not from assay-based typing.

The paper's findings and limits, for the study overall: How much clinical and demographic metadata was included differed by source and by participant, and the metadata was provided uncurated.

TCRbeta CDR3 regions were amplified from genomic DNA by means of the immunoSEQ Assay, a bias-controlled multiplex PCR. Turning to the authors' computational methods: The number of nucleated cells in each sample was estimated from the amplification of reference gene primers within the assay. Sequence reads were collapsed and filtered to measure the absolute abundance of every unique TCRbeta CDR3 rearrangement. Productive Simpson clonality was computed per sample as the square root of Simpson's diversity index over productive rearrangements. TCRdb took this table from immuneACCESS and kept in-frame rearrangements with V and J called. Such tables lack part of the clones; where checked against another copy, unresolved V genes explain under half of the gap, and the rest is unexplained. That table is the source of V, J and clone size, and D and trimming were worked out from the DNA. Recorded for this sample are more than 200,000 clones; about nine tenths of them occurred a single time. The leading ten clones occupy approximately 2.4% of the sample.

Sequencing was carried out using peripheral blood. The clonotype comes from a man in his thirties or forties with COVID-19, enrolled during active disease.

The nucleotides are TGTGCCAGCAGCTCCTTCCGGGACAGGGAGTCTGGGCGGTACGAGCAGTACTTC. Its protein product is CASSSFRDRESGRYEQYF. This sequence uses TRBV5-4 and TRBJ2-7; TRBD1 matches 9 bases in the middle. CDR1 SGHNT and CDR2 YYREEE are derived from the germline V gene (reference sequence). The germline V end is reduced by 3 bases and the J end by 4 bases; junction bases left unmatched: 17. CDR3 length: 18 amino acids, cysteine to phenylalanine. Just CDR3 DNA is preserved here, 54 bases in frame from base 1.